This section outlines one T cell receptor beta chain sequence together with its context. Its antigen has not been determined. No base quality values were provided; no much bigger clone lies one nucleotide off. The data were obtained in a study of shared clonotypes between healthy human individuals (dated by TCRdb to about 2020). Looking at the study overall: A couple of women and a few men aged 18 to 49 years were included in the cohort. To estimate repertoire size and how much clonotype sharing occurs between individuals, the study deeply sequenced the blood TCR repertoires of roughly 5 healthy adults. To increase sequencing depth and limit assay-specific biases, different laboratories used diverse techniques to prepare libraries and sequence TCR repertoires. Per donor, leukapheresis produced somewhere between about 0.8 and 9 billion PBMCs. For each donor, three plates each were used for CD4 naive and CD4 memory, two plates were used for CD8 naive, and one plate was used for CD8 memory. Overall results and qualifications from the work: Incomplete sequencing was indicated by rarefaction of sorted-subset datasets, despite the large sequencing depth. Because the study included a small number of donors, the genetic and exposure-history diversity represented was limited. Sharing across several donors was observed for around 5% of naive CD4, less than 4% of naive CD8, about 2.3% of memory CD4, and about 0.4% of memory CD8 clonotypes. Larger estimated clonotype richness was generally found for naive subsets than for memory subsets. Based on pairwise subsampling, the degree of clonotype sharing among donors was expected to be affected by sequencing depth. Clonotypes shared by all four sorted-subset donors showed higher generation probabilities than non-shared clonotypes. Sampling was restricted to blood, and TCR repertoires in tissue are likely to differ from TCR repertoires in blood.

Using the deep immunoSEQ assay, TCR CDR3 regions were amplified from genomic DNA by multiplex PCR. Genomic DNA extracted from each cell subset was distributed evenly over all wells of several immunoSEQ 96-well plates, and each plate served as one replicate. For sorted subsets, each replicate PCR was loaded with around 200 ng genomic DNA, equivalent to 25,000 to 35,000 T cell genomes. Purified libraries were measured with a Qubit 3.0 fluorometer, size-checked on a Bioanalyzer 2100, and measured again with the KAPA Library Quantification kit. A separate single-read 150-cycle Illumina NextSeq 550 flow cell was used to sequence each immunoSEQ 96-well plate. In the paper's pipeline: The immunoSEQ output contained only junctional sequences without quality scores, so filtering could not match that applied to full-length reads. To assign V/J genes and CDR3, sequences were annotated using PyIR, a Python wrapper for IgBLAST v1.9, with IMGT germline references. Reads were removed for weak V/J assignments (E-value above 1e-6), missing CDR3, stop codons, out-of-frame junctions, or ambiguous translated residues. V3J clonotypes were defined as sequences sharing an identical inferred V gene, J gene, and CDR3 amino acid sequence. The percentage overlap between two repertoires was calculated by dividing the number of shared unique clonotypes by the size of the smaller repertoire. Three approaches were used to assess repertoire richness: RTK rarefaction, the Chao1 estimator, and Recon v2.1 estimates of unobserved clonotypes. For all TCRbeta clonotypes obtained by the gDNA method from a handful of donors, generation probabilities were computed with OLGA. TCRdb stores this immuneACCESS table with in-frame sequences only. Part of the clones is absent; in the studies checked, under half of the shortfall reflects unresolved V genes, and no reason is known for the rest. That table gives V, J and clone size, and the DNA gave D and trimming. The sample records roughly 2 million clones, around 95% of which are singletons. In total, the top ten clones hold 0.13% of the sample.

The donors were healthy, HIV-negative adults who had no recently reported acute infections or vaccinations. Every donor was a Caucasian adult residing in Nashville, Tennessee, USA. CD4+ T cells were enriched through magnetic negative selection, after which naive cells were positively selected on CD45RA and the remaining negative fraction served as the memory subset. Blood was obtained by leukapheresis, after which PBMCs were separated by Ficoll-Histopaque density gradient centrifugation and cryopreserved in liquid nitrogen vapor phase. Purity and quantity of every magnetically sorted T cell population were checked by analytical flow cytometry. From each sorted fraction, genomic DNA was isolated and quantified by UV absorbance on a Nanodrop 2000c. Trimming removed 2 bases from V and 5 bases from J; the gene matches leave 5 bases unexplained. The CDR3, from cysteine to phenylalanine, totals 15 residues. Only the CDR3 portion is preserved as DNA: 45 bases, with reading frame beginning at the first base. Reading the germline V gene gives CDR1 MNHEY and CDR2 SVGAGI.

The sequence joins TRBV6-5 to TRBJ1-1, with 10 junctional bases fitting TRBD1. The TCR sequence derives from a man between 18 and 35 years old in good health. The specimen sequenced was naive CD4+ T cells sorted from blood. Explained via the paper, the cell subset or site label denotes: CD45RA+ positively selected. This receptor has the CDR3 CASSYTGTGVTEAFF. The nucleotides are TGTGCCAGCAGTTACACCGGGACAGGGGTAACTGAAGCTTTCTTT.